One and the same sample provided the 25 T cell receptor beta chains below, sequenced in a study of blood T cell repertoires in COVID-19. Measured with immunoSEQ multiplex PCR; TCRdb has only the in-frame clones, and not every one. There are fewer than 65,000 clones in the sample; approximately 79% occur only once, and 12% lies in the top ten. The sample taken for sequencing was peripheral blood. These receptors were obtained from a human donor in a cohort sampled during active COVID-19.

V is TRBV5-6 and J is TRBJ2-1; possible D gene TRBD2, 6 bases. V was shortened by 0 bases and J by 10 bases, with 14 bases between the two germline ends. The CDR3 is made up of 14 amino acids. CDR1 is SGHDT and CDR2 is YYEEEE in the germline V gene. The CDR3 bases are TGTGCCAGCAGCTTGGGATCGGGAGCCTCGGAGCAGTTCTTC. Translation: CASSLGSGASEQFF.

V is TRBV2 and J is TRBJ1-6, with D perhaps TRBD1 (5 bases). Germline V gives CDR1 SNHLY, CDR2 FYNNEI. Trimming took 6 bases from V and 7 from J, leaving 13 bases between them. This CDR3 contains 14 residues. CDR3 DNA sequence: TGTGCCAGCAGACCCCAGGGTACGAATTCACCCCTCCACTTT. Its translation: CASRPQGTNSPLHF.

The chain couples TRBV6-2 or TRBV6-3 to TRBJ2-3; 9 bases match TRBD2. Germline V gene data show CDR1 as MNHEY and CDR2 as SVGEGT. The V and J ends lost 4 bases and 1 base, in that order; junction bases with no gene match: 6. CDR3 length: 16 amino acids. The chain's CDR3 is CASSLVAGEGTDTQYF. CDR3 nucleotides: TGTGCCAGCAGTTTGGTAGCGGGAGAGGGCACAGATACGCAGTATTTT.

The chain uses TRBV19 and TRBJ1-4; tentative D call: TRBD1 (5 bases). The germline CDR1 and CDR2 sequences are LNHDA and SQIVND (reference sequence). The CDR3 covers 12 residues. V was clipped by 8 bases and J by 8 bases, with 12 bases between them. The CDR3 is CASSGGWEKLFF. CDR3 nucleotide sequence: TGTGCCAGTTCCGGGGGTTGGGAAAAACTGTTTTTT.

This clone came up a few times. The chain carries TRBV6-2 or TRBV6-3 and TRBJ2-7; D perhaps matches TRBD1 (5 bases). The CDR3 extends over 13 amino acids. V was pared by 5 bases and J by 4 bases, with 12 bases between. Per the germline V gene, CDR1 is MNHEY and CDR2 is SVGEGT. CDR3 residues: CASSHTPGYEQYF. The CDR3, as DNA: TGTGCCAGCAGTCACACGCCAGGGTACGAGCAGTACTTC.

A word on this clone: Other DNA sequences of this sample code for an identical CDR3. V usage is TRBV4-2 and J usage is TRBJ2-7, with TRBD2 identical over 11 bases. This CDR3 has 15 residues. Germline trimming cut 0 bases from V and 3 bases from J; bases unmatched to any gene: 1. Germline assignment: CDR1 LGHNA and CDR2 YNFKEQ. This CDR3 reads CASSQDTSGSYEQYF. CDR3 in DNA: TGTGCCAGCAGCCAAGATACTAGCGGGAGCTACGAGCAGTACTTC.

DNA for the CDR3: TGTGCCAGCAGTTTTTTTGACAGGGGGTCCACCGGGGAGCTGTTTTTT. Protein sequence: CASSFFDRGSTGELFF. The chain couples TRBV27 to TRBJ2-2, with 9 bases identical to TRBD1. J was trimmed by 4 bases and V by 3 bases; bases with no gene match: 6. The CDR3 is 16 residues long. Germline V gives CDR1 MNHEY, CDR2 SMNVEV (reference sequence).

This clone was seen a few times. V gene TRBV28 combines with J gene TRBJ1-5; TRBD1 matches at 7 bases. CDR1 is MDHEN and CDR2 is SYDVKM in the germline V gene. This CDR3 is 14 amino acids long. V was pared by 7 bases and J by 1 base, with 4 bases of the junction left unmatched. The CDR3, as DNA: TGTGCCAGCATCCAACAGGGGAGCAATCAGCCCCAGCATTTT. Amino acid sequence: CASIQQGSNQPQHF.

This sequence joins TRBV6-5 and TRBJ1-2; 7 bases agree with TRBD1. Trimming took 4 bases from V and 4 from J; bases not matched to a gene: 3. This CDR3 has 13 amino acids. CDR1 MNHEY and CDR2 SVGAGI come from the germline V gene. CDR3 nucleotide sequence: TGTGCCAGCAGTTCGACAGGGACCTATGGCTACACCTTC. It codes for CASSSTGTYGYTF.

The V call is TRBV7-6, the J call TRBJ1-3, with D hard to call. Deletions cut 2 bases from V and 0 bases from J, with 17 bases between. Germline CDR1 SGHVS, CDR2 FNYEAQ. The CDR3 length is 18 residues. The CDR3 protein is CASSLNVGRGTSGNTIYF. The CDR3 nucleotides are TGTGCCAGCAGCTTAAACGTGGGTCGCGGTACCTCTGGAAACACCATATATTTT.

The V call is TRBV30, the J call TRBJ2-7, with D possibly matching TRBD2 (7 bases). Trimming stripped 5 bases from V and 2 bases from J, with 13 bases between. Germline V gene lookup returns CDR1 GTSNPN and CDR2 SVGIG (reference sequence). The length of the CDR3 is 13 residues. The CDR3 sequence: CAWGGAVPYEQYF. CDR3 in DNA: TGTGCCTGGGGGGGGGCGGTTCCCTACGAGCAGTACTTC.

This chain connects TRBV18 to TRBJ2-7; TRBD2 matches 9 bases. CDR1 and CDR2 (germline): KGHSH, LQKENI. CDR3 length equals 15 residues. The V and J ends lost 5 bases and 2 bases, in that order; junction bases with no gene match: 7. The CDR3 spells CASSIAGDPAYEQYF. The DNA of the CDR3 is TGTGCCAGCTCAATAGCGGGGGACCCCGCCTACGAGCAGTACTTC.

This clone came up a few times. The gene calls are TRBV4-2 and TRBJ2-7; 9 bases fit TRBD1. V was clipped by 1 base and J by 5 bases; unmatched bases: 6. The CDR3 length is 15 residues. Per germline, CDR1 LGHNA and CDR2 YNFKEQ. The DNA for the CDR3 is TGTGCCAGCAGCCAAGTAGGGACAGGGATCCACGAGCAGTACTTC. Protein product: CASSQVGTGIHEQYF.

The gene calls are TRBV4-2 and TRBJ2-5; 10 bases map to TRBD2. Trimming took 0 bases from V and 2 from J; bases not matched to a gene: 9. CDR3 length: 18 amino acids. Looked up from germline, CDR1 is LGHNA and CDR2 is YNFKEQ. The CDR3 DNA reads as TGTGCCAGCAGCCAAGACGGAGTTCGAGCGGGGGGGCAAGAGACCCAGTACTTC. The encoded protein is CASSQDGVRAGGQETQYF.

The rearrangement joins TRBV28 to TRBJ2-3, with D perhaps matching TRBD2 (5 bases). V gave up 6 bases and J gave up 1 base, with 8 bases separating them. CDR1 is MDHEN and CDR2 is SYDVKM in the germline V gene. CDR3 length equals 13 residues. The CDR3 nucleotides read TGTGCCAGCAGATCCGGGGGCACAGATACGCAGTATTTT. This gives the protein CASRSGGTDTQYF.

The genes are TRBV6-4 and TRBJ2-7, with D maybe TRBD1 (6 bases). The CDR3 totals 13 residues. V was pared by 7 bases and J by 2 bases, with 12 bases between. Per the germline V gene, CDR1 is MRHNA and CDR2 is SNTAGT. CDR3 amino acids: CASISGVPYEQYF. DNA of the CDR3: TGTGCCAGCATTTCAGGGGTTCCCTACGAGCAGTACTTC.

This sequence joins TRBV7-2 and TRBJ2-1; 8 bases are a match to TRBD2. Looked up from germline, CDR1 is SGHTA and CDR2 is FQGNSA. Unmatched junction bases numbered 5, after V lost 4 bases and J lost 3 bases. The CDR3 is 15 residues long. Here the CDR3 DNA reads TGTGCCAGCAGCTCCCTAGCGGGTTACTACAATGAGCAGTTCTTC. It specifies CASSSLAGYYNEQFF.

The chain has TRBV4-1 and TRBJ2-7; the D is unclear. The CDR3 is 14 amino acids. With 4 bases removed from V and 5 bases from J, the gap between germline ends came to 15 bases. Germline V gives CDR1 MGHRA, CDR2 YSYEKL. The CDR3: CASSLLMGADEQYF. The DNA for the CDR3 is TGCGCCAGCAGCCTCCTGATGGGCGCCGACGAGCAGTACTTC.

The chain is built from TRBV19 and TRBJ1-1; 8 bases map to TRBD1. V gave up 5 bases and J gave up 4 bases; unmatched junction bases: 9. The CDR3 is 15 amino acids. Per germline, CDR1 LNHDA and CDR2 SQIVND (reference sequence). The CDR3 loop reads CASSWRQGASTEAFF. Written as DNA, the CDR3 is TGTGCCAGTAGTTGGAGGCAGGGGGCGAGCACTGAAGCTTTCTTT.

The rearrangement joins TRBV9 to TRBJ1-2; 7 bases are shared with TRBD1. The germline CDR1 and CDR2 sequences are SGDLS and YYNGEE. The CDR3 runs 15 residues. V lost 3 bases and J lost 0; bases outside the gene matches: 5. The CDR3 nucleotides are TGTGCCAGCAGCGCGTGGACAGGAACTAACTATGGCTACACCTTC. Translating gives CASSAWTGTNYGYTF.

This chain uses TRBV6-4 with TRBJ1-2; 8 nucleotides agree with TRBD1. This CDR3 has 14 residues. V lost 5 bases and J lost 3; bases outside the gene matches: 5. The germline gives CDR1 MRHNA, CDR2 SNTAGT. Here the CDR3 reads CASSKTGDHYGYTF. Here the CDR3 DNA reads TGTGCCAGCAGTAAGACAGGGGATCACTATGGCTACACCTTC.

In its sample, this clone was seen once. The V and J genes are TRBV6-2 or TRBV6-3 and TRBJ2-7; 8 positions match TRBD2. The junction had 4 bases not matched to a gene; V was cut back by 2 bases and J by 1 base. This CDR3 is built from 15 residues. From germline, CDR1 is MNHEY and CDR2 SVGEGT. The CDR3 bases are TGTGCCAGCAGTTACGGAGCGGGGGTTTCCTACGAGCAGTACTTC. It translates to CASSYGAGVSYEQYF.

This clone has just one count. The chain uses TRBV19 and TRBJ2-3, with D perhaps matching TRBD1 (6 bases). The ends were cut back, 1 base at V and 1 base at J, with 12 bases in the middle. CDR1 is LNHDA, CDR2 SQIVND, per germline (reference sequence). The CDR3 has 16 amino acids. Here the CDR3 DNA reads TGTGCCAGTAGTATAGGGTCAGGGGTAGGCACAGATACGCAGTATTTT. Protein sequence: CASSIGSGVGTDTQYF.

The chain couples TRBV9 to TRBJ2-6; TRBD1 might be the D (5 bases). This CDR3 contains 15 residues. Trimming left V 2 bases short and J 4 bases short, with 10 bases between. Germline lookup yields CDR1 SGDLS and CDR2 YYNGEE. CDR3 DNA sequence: TGTGCCAGCAGCGTCCTGGGGCACGGGGCCAACGTCCTGACTTTC. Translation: CASSVLGHGANVLTF.

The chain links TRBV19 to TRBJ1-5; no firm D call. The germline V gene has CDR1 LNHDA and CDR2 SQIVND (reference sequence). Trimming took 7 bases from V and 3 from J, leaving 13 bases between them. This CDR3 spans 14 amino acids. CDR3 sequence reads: CASNREGFNQPQHF. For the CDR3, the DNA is TGTGCCAGTAACCGGGAGGGTTTCAATCAGCCCCAGCATTTT.